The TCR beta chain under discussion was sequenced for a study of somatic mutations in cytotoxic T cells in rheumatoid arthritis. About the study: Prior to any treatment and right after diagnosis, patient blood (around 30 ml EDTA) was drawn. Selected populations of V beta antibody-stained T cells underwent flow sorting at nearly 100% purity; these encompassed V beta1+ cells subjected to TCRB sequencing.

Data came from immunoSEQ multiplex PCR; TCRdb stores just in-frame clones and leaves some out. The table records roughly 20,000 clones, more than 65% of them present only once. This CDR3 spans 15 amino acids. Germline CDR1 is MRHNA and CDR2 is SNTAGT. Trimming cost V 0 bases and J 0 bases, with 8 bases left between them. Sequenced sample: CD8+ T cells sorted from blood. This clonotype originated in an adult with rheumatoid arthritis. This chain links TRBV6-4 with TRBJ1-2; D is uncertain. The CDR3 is CASSDSGEANYGYTF. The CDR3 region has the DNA TGTGCCAGCAGTGACTCAGGAGAAGCTAACTATGGCTACACCTTC.